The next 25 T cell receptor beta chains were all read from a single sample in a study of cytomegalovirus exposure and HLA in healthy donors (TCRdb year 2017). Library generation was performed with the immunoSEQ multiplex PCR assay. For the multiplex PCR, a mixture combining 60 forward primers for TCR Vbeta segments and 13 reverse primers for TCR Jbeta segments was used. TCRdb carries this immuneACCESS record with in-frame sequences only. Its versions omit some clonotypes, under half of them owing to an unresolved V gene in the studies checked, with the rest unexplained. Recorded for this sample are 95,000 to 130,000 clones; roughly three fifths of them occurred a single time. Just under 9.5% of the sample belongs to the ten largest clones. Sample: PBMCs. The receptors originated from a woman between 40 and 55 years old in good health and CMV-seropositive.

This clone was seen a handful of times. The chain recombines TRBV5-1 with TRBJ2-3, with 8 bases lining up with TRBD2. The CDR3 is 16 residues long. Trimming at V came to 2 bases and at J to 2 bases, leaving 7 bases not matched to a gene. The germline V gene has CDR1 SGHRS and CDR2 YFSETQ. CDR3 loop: CASSLGAGGTTDTQYF. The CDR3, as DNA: TGCGCCAGCAGCTTAGGCGCGGGAGGCACCACAGATACGCAGTATTTT.

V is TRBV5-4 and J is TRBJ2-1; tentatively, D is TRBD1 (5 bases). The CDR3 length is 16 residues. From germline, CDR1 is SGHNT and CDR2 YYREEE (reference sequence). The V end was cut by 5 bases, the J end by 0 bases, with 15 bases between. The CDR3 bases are TGTGCCAGCAGGCCGACAGCCGCGGCCTCCTACAATGAGCAGTTCTTC. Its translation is CASRPTAAASYNEQFF.

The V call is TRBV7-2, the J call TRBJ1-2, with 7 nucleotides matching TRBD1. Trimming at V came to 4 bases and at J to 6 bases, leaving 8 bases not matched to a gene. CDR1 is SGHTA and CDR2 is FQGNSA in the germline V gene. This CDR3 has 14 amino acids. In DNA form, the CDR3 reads TGTGCCAGCAGCTGGATGGACAGGCCGAATGGCTACACCTTC. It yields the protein CASSWMDRPNGYTF.

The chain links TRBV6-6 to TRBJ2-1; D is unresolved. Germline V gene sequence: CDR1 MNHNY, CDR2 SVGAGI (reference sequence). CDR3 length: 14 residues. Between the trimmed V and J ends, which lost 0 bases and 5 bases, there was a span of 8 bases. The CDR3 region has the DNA TGTGCCAGCAGTTACTCGTCTGCGAACAATGAGCAGTTCTTC. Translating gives CASSYSSANNEQFF.

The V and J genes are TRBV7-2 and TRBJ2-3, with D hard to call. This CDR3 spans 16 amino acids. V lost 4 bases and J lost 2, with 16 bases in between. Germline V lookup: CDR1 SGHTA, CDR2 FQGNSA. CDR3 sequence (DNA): TGTGCCAGCAGCTCCCTCGTGAGTCTAGTCACAGATACGCAGTATTTT. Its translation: CASSSLVSLVTDTQYF.

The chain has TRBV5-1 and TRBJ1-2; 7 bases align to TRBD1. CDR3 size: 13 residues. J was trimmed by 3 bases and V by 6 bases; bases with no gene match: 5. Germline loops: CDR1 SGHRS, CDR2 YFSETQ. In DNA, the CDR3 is TGCGCCAGCAACCCGACAGGGTACTATGGCTACACCTTC. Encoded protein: CASNPTGYYGYTF.

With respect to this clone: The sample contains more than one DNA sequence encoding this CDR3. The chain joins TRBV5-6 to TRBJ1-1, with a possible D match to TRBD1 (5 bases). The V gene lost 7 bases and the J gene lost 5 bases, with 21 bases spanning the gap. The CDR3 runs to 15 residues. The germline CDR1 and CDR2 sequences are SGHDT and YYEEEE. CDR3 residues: CASQGGFFENTEAFF. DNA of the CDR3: TGTGCCAGCCAGGGAGGGTTTTTTGAAAATACTGAAGCTTTCTTT.

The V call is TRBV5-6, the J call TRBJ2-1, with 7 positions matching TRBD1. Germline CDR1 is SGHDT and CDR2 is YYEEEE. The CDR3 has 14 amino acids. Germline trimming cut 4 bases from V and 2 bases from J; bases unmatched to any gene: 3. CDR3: CASSRQGTYNEQFF. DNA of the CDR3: TGTGCCAGCAGCAGACAGGGAACCTACAATGAGCAGTTCTTC.

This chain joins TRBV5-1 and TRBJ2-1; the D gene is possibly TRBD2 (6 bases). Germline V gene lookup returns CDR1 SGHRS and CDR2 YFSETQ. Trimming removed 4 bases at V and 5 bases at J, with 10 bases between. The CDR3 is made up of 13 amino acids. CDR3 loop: CASSDGTHNEQFF. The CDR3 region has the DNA TGCGCCAGCAGCGACGGGACTCACAATGAGCAGTTCTTC.

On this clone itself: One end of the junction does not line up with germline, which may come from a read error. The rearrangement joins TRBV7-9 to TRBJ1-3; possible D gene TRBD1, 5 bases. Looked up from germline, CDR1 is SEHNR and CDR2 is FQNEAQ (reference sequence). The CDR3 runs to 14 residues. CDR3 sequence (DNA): TGTTCCAGCAGACGACAGAACTCTGGAAACACCATATATTTT. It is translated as CSSRRQNSGNTIYF.

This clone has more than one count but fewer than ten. CDR3 coding DNA: TGCAGCGTAGAAATAGGGGGCACTGAAGCTTTCTTT. Translated, it gives CSVEIGGTEAFF. The chain links TRBV29-1 to TRBJ1-1, with D maybe TRBD1 (6 bases). This CDR3 comprises 12 residues. The V gene's germline CDR1 is SQVTM and CDR2 ANQGSEA. V was pared by 6 bases and J by 4 bases, with 12 bases between.

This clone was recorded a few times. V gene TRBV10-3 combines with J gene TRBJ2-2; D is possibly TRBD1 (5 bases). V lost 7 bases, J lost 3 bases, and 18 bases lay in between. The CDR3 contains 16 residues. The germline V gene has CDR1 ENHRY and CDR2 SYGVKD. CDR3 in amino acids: CAIKQGSIIDTGELFF. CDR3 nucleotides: TGTGCCATCAAGCAGGGATCTATTATCGACACCGGGGAGCTGTTTTTT.

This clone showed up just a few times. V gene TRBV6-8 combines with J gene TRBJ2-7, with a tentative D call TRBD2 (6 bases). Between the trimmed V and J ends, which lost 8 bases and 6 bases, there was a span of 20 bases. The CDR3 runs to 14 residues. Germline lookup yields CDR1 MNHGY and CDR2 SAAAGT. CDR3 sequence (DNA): TGTGCCAGCGTAATAGCGGAGCATTTGCGCGAGCAGTACTTC. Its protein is CASVIAEHLREQYF.

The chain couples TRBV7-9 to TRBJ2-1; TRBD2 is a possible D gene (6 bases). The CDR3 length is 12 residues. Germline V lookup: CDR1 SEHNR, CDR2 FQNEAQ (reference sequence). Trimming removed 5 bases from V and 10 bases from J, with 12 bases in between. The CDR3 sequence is CASSPPSGEQFF. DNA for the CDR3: TGTGCCAGCAGCCCCCCCAGCGGGGAGCAGTTCTTC.

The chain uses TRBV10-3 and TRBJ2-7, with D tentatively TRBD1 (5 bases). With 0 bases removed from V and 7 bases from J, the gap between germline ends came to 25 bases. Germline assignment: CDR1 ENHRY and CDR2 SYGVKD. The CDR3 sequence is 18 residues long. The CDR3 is CAISESTQGITAWWEQYF. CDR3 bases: TGTGCCATCAGTGAGTCGACCCAGGGTATTACCGCCTGGTGGGAGCAGTACTTC.

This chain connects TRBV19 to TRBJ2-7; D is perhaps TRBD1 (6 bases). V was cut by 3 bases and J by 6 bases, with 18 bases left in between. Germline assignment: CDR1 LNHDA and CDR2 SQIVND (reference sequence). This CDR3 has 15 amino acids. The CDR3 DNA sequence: TGTGCCAGTAGTATTACGGGTACCCAGGGGACCGAGCAGTACTTC. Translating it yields CASSITGTQGTEQYF.

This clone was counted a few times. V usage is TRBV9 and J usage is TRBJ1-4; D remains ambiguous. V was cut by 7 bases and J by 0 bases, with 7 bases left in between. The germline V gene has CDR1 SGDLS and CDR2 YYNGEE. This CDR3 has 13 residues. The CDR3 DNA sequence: TGTGCCAGCTCGGAGGCAACTAATGAAAAACTGTTTTTT. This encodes CASSEATNEKLFF.

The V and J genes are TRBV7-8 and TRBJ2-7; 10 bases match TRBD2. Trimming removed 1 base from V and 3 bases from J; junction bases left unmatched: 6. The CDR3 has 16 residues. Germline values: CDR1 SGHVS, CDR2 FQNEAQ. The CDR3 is CASSLVPSGGLYEQYF. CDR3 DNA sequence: TGTGCCAGCAGCTTAGTCCCTAGCGGGGGACTCTACGAGCAGTACTTC.

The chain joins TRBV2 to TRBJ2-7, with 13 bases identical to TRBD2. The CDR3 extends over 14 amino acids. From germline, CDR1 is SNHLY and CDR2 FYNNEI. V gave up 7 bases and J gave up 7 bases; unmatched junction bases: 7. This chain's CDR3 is CASKVGLAGEEQYF. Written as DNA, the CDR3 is TGTGCCAGCAAGGTAGGACTAGCGGGAGAGGAGCAGTACTTC.

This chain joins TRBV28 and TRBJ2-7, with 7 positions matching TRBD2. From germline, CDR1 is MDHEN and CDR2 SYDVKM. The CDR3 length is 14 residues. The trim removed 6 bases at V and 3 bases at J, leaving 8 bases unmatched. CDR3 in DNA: TGTGCCAGCAGCCCTGGACTAGTAGACTACGAGCAGTACTTC. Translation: CASSPGLVDYEQYF.

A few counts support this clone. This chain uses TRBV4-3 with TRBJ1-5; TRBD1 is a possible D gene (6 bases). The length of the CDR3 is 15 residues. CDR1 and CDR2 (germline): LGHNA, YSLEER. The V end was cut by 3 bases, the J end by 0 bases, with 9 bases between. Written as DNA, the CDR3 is TGCGCCAGCAGCCAGGACAGTAATAGCAATCAGCCCCAGCATTTT. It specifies CASSQDSNSNQPQHF.

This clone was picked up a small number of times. CDR3 coding DNA: TGTGCCAGCAGCTTATCGTCCAGGGTGGGTGTCGGCGGCTACACCTTC. Protein product: CASSLSSRVGVGGYTF. The chain combines TRBV11-3 with TRBJ1-2, with a weak D call TRBD1 (5 bases). The CDR3 totals 16 residues. Germline V gives CDR1 SGHNT, CDR2 YENEEA. V was clipped by 2 bases and J by 8 bases, with 21 bases between them.

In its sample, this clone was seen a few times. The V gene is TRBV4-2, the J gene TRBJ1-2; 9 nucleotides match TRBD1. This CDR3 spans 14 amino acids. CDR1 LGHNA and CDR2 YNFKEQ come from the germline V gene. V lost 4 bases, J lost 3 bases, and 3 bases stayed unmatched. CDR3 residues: CASSLRQGDYGYTF. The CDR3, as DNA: TGTGCCAGCAGCCTCAGACAGGGGGACTATGGCTACACCTTC.

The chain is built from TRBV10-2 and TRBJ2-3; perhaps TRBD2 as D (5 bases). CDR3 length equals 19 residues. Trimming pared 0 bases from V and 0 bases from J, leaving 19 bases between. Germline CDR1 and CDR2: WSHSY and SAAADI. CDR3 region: CASSESKLYGLPSTDTQYF. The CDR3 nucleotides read TGCGCCAGCAGTGAGTCGAAGTTGTATGGACTGCCGAGCACAGATACGCAGTATTTT.

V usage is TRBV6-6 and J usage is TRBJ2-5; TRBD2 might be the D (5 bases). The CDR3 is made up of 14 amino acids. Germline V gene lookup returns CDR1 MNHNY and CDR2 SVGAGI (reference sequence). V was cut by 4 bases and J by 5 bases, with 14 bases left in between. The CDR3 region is CASSSSAPGETQYF. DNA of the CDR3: TGTGCCAGCAGTTCCTCGGCCCCGGGGGAGACCCAGTACTTC.